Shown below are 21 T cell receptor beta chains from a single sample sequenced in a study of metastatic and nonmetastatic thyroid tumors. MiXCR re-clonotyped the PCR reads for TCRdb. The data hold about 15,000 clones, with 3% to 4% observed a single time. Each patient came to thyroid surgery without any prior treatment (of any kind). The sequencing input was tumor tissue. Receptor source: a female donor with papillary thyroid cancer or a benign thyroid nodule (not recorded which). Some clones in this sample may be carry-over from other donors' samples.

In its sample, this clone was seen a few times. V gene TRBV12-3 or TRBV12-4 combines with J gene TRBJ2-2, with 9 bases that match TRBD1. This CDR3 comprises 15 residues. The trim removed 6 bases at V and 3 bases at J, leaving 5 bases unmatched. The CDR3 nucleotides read TGTGCCAGCAGGATGGGACAGGGCTACACCGGGGAGCTGTTTTTT. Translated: CASRMGQGYTGELFF.

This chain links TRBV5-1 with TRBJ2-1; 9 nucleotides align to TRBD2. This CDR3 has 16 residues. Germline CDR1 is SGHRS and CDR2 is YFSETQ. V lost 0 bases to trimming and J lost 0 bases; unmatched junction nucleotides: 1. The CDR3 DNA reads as TGCGCCAGCAGCTTGGGACTAGCGGTCTCCTACAATGAGCAGTTCTTC. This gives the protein CASSLGLAVSYNEQFF.

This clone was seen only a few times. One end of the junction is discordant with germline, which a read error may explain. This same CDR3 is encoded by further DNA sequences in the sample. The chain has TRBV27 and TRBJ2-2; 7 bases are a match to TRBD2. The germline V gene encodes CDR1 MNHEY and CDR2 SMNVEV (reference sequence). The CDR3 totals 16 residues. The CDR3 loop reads CASSLWEGANTGELFF. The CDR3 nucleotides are TGTGCCAGCAGTTTATGGGAGGGAGCGAACACCGGTGAGCTGTTTTTT.

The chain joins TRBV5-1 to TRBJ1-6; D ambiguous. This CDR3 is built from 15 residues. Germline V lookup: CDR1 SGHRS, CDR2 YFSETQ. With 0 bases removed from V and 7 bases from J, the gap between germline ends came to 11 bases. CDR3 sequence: CASSLDRRGNSPLHF. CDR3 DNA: TGCGCCAGCAGCTTGGATCGGCGAGGGAATTCACCCCTCCACTTT.

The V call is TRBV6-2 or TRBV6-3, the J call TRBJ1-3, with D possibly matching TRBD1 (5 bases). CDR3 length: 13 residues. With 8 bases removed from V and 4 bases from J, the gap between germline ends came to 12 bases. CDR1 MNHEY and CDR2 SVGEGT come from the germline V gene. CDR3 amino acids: CASCEGLGNTIYF. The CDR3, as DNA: TGTGCCAGCTGCGAGGGACTGGGAAACACCATATATTTT.

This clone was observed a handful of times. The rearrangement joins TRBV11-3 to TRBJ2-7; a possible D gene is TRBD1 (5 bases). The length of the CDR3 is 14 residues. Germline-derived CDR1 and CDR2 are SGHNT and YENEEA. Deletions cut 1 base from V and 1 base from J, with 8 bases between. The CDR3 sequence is CASSLGRTSYEQYF. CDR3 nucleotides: TGTGCCAGCAGCTTAGGGCGGACATCCTACGAGCAGTACTTC.

The CDR3 sequence: CSASRLPQPQHF. CDR3 nucleotides: TGCAGTGCTAGTAGGTTACCCCAGCCCCAGCATTTT. The chain carries TRBV20-1 and TRBJ1-5; no reliable D call. Germline assignment: CDR1 DFQATT and CDR2 SNEGSKA (reference sequence). V shed 3 bases and J shed 7 bases, with 10 bases lying between them. CDR3 length: 12 residues.

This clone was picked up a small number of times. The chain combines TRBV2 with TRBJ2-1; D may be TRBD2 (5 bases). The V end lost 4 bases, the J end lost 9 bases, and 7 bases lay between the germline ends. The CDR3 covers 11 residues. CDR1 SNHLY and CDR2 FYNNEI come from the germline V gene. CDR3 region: CASSGEGEQFF. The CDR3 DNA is TGTGCCAGCAGTGGAGAGGGTGAGCAGTTCTTC.

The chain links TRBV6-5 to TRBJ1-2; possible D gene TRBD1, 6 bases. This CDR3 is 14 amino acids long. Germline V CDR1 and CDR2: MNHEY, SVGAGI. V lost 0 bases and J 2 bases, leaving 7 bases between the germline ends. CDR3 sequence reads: CASSYSGTNYGYTF. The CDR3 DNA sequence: TGTGCCAGCAGTTACTCCGGGACAAACTATGGCTACACCTTC.

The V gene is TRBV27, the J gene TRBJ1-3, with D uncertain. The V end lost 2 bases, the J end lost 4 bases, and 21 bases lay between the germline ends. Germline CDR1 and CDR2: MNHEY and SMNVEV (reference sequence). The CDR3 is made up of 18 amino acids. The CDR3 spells CASSLTSSADFLGNTIYF. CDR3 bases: TGTGCCAGCAGTTTAACCTCCTCCGCGGACTTTCTCGGAAACACCATATATTTT.

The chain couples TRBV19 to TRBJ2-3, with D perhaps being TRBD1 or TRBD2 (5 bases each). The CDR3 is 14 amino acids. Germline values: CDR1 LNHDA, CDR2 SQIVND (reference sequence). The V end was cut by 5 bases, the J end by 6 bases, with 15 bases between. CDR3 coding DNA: TGTGCCAGTAGTCCTGACGGGGCAGGGGATACGCAGTATTTT. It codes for CASSPDGAGDTQYF.

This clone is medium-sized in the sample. CDR3 residues: CASTGGGAEAFF. The CDR3 bases are TGTGCCAGTACAGGGGGCGGCGCTGAAGCTTTCTTT. The chain joins TRBV12-3 or TRBV12-4 to TRBJ1-1, with TRBD1 identical over 9 bases. J was trimmed by 6 bases and V by 9 bases; bases with no gene match: 5. The CDR3 loop spans 12 amino acids.

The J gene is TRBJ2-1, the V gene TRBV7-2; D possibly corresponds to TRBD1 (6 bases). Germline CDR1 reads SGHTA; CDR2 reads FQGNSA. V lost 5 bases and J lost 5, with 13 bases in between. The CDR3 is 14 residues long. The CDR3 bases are TGTGCCAGCAGCGCACGGGACATGGACAATGAGCAGTTCTTC. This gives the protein CASSARDMDNEQFF.

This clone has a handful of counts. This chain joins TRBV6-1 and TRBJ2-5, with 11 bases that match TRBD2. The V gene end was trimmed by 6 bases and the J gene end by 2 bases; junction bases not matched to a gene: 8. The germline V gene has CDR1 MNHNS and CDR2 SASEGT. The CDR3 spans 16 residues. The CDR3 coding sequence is TGTGCCAGCAGCGCCCCACTAGCGGGAGATCAAGAGACCCAGTACTTC. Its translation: CASSAPLAGDQETQYF.

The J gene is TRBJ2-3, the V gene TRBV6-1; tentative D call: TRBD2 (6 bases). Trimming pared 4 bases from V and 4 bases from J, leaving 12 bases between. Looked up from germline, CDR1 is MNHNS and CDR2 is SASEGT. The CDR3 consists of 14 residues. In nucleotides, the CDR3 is TGTGCCAGCAGTGCTGGGACTGAGGCAGATACGCAGTATTTT. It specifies CASSAGTEADTQYF.

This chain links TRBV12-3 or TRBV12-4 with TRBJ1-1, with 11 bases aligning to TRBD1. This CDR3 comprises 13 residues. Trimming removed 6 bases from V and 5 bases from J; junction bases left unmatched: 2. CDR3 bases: TGTGCCAGCAGGGGACAGGGGGGGACTGAAGCTTTCTTT. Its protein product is CASRGQGGTEAFF.

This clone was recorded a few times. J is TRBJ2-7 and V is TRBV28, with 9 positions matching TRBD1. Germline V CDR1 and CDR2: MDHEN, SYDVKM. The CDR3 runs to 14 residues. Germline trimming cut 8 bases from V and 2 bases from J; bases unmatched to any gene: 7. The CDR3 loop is CASLPDRGPYEQYF. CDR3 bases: TGTGCCAGCCTGCCGGACAGGGGCCCCTACGAGCAGTACTTC.

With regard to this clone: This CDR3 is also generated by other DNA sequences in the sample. The CDR3 loop reads CASSLGNYNEQFF. The CDR3 DNA reads as TGTGCCAGCAGTCTCGGGAACTACAATGAGCAGTTCTTC. The J gene is TRBJ2-1, the V gene TRBV11-3; TRBD2 is a possible D gene (5 bases). Germline V lookup: CDR1 SGHNT, CDR2 YENEEA. The CDR3 extends over 13 amino acids. V lost 6 bases, J lost 3 bases, and 9 bases lay in between.

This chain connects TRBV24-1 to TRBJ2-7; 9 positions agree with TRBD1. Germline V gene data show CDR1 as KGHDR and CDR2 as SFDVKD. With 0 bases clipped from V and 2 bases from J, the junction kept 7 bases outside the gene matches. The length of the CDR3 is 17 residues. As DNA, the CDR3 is TGTGCCACCAGTGATTTGCCGGGACAGGGAGGCACCTACGAGCAGTACTTC. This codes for CATSDLPGQGGTYEQYF.

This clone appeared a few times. Here the CDR3 reads CASSQGGGEAFF. CDR3 bases: TGTGCCAGCAGCCAAGGGGGGGGTGAAGCTTTCTTT. V usage is TRBV3-1 and J usage is TRBJ1-1, with a tentative D call TRBD1 (5 bases). Germline loops: CDR1 LGHDT, CDR2 YNNKEL (reference sequence). V was pared by 1 base and J by 7 bases, with 7 bases between. The CDR3 consists of 12 residues.

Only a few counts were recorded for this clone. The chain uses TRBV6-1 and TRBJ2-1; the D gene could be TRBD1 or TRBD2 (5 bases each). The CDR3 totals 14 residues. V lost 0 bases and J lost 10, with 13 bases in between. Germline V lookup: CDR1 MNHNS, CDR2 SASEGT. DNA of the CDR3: TGTGCCAGCAGTGAAGCGTATGGGGGTTGGGAGCAGTTCTTC. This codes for CASSEAYGGWEQFF.